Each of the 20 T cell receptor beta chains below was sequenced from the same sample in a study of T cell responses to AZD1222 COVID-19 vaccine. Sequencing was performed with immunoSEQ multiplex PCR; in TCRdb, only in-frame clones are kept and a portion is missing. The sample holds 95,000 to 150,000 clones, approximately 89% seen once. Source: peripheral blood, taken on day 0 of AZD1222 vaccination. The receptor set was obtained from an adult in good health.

The CDR3 loop is CASSTGYYTYEQYF. The DNA for the CDR3 is TGTGCCAGTAGTACAGGATATTATACCTACGAGCAGTACTTC. The chain recombines TRBV19 with TRBJ2-7; D is undetermined. V dropped 4 bases and J dropped 2 bases, with 12 bases sitting between them. This CDR3 is 14 amino acids long. Germline assignment: CDR1 LNHDA and CDR2 SQIVND (reference sequence).

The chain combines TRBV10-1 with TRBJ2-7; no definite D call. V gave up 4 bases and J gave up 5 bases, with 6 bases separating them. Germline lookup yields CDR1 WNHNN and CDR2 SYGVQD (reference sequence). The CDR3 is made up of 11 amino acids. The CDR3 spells CASSVSHEQYF. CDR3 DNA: TGCGCCAGCAGTGTTTCCCACGAGCAGTACTTC.

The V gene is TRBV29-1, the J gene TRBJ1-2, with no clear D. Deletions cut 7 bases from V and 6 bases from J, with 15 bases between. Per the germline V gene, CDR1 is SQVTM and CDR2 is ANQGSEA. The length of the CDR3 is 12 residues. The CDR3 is CSEQNTRDGYTF. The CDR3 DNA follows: TGCAGCGAGCAGAATACACGCGATGGCTACACCTTC.

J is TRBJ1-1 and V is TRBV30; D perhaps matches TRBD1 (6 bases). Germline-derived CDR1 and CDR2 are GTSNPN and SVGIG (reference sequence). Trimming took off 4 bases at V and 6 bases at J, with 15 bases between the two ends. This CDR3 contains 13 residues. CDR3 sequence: CAWTGQGRPEAFF. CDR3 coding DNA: TGTGCCTGGACCGGGCAGGGGCGGCCTGAAGCTTTCTTT.

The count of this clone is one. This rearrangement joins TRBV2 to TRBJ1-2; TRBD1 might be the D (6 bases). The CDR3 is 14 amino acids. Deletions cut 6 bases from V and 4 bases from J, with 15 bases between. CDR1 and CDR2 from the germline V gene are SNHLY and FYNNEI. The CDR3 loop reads CASRVQGFGYGYTF. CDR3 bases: TGTGCCAGCAGAGTACAGGGTTTCGGCTATGGCTACACCTTC.

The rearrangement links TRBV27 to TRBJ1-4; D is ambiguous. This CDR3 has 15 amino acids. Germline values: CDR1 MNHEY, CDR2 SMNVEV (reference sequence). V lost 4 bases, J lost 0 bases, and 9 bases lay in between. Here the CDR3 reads CASSSTYATNEKLFF. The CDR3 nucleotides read TGTGCCAGCAGTTCAACATATGCAACTAATGAAAAACTGTTTTTT.

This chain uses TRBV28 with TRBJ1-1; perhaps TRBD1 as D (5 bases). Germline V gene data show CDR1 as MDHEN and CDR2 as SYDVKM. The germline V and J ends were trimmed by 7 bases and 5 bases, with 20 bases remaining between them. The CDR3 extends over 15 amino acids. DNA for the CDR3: TGTGCCAGCACCCGCCGGGGACTTACAGAAACTGAAGCTTTCTTT. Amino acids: CASTRRGLTETEAFF. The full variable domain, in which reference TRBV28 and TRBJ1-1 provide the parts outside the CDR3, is DVKVTQSSRYLVKRTGEKVFLECVQDMDHENMFWYRQDPGLGLRLIYFSYDVKMKEKGDIPEGYSVSREKKERFSLILESASTNQTSMYLCASTRRGLTETEAFFGQGTRLTVV.

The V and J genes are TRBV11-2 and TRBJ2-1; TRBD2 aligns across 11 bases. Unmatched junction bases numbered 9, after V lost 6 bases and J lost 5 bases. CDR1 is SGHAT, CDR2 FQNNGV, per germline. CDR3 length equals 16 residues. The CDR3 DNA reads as TGTGCCAGCAGTTCTCTAGCGGGAGGACCGAACAATGAGCAGTTCTTC. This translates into CASSSLAGGPNNEQFF.

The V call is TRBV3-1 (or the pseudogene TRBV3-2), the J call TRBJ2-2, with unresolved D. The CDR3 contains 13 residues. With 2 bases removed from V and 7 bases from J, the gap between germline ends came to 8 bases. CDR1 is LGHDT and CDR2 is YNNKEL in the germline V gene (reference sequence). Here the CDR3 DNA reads TGTGCCAGCAGCCAAAGAGCAATCGGGGAGCTGTTTTTT. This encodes CASSQRAIGELFF.

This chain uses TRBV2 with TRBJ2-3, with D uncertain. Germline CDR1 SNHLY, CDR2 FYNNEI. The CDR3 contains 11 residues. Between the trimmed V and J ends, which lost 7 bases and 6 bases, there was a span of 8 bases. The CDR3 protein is CASMLQDTQYF. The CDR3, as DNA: TGTGCCAGCATGTTACAGGATACGCAGTATTTT. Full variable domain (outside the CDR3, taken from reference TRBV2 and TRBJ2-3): EPEVTQTPSHQVTQMGQEVILRCVPISNHLYFYWYRQILGQKVEFLVSFYNNEISEKSEIFDDQFSVERPDGSNFTLKIRSTKLEDSAMYFCASMLQDTQYFGPGTRLTVL.

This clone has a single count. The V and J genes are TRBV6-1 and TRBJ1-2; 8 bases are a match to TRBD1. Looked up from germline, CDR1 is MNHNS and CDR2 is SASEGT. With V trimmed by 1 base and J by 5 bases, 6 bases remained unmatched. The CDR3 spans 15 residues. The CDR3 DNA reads TGTGCCAGCAGTGAAGGGACAGGGATGGGGTATGGCTACACCTTC. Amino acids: CASSEGTGMGYGYTF.

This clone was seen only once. Here the CDR3 reads CASSLRPSGHANSPLHF. In DNA form, the CDR3 reads TGTGCCAGCAGCTTAAGACCCTCGGGACACGCAAATTCACCCCTCCACTTT. The chain carries TRBV7-8 and TRBJ1-6; tentatively, D is TRBD1 (6 bases). Between the trimmed V and J ends, which lost 2 bases and 7 bases, there was a span of 18 bases. From germline, CDR1 is SGHVS and CDR2 FQNEAQ. The CDR3 is 17 residues long.

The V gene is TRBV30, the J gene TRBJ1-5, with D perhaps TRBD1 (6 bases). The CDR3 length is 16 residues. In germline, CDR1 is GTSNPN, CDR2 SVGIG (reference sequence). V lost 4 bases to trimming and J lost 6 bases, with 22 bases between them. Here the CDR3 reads CAWNAGTTGRGQPQHF. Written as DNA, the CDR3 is TGTGCCTGGAATGCGGGAACCACAGGGAGGGGTCAGCCCCAGCATTTT.

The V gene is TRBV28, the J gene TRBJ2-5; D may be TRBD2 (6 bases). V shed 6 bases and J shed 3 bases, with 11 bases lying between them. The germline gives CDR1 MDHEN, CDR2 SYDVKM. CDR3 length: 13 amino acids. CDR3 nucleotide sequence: TGTGCCAGCAGCTGGGGGGTGGAAGAGACCCAGTACTTC. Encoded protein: CASSWGVEETQYF.

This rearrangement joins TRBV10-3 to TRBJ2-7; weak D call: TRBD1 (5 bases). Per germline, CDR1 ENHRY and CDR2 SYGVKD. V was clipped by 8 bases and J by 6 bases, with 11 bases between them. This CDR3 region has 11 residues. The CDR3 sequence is CAIGASGEQYF. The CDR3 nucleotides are TGTGCCATCGGGGCTTCAGGCGAGCAGTACTTC.

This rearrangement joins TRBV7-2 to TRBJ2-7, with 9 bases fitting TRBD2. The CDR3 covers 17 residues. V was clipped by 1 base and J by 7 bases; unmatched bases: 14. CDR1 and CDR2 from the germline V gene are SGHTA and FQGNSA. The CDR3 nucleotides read TGTGCCAGCAGCTTAGGTCGGATAGCGGGAGAGGTCGGGGAGCAGTACTTC. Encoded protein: CASSLGRIAGEVGEQYF.

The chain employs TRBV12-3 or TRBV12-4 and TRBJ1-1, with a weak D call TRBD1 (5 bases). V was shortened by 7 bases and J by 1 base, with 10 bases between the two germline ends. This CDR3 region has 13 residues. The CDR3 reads CASTVDTNTEAFF. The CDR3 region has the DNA TGTGCCAGCACCGTGGACACGAACACTGAAGCTTTCTTT.

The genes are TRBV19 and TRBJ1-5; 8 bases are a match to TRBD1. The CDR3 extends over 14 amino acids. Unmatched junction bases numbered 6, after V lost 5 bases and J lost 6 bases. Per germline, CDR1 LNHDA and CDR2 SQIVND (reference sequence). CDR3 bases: TGTGCCAGTAGTCTTCGGACAGGGCGTCAGCCCCAGCATTTT. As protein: CASSLRTGRQPQHF.

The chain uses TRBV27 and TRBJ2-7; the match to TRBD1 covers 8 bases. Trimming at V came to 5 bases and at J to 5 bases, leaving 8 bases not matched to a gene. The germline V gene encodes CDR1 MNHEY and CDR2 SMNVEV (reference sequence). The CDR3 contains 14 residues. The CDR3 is CASSRQGIADEQYF. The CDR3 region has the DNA TGTGCCAGCAGTAGACAGGGGATTGCGGACGAGCAGTACTTC.

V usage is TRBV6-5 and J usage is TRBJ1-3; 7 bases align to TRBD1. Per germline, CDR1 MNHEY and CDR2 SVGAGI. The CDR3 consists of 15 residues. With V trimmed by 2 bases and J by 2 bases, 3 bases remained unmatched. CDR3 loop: CASSYARGTGNTIYF. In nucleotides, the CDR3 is TGTGCCAGCAGTTACGCCAGGGGGACTGGAAACACCATATATTTT.